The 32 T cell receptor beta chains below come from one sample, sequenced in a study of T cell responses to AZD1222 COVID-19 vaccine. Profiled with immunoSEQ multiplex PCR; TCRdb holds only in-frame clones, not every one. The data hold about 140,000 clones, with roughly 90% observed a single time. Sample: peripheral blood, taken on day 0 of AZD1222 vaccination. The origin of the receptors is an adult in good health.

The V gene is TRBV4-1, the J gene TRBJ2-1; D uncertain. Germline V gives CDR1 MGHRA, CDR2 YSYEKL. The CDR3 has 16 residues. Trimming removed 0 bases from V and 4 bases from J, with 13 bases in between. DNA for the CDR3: TGCGCCAGCAGCCAAGATGGTGGAGCAGCTTACAATGAGCAGTTCTTC. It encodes CASSQDGGAAYNEQFF.

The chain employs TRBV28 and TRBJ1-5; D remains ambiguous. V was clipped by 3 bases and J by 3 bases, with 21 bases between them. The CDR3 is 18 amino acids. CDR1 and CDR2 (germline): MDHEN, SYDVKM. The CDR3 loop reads CASSFSVGRSLFNQPQHF. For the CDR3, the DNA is TGTGCCAGCAGTTTTTCGGTGGGCCGTTCCCTTTTCAATCAGCCCCAGCATTTT.

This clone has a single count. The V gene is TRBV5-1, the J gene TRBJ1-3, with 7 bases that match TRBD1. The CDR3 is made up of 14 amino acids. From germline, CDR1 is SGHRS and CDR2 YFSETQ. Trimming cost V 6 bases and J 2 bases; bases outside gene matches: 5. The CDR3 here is CASTETGTGNTIYF. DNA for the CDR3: TGCGCCAGCACCGAGACAGGGACTGGAAACACCATATATTTT.

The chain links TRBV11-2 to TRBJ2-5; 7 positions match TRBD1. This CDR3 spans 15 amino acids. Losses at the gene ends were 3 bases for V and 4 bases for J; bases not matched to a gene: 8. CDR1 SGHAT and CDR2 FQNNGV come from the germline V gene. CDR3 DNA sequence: TGTGCCAGCAGCTTGGGCCCCGGGACAGTAGAGACCCAGTACTTC. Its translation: CASSLGPGTVETQYF. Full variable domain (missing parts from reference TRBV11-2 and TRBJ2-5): EAGVAQSPRYKIIEKRQSVAFWCNPISGHATLYWYQQILGQGPKLLIQFQNNGVVDDSQLPKDRFSAERLKGVDSTLKIQPAKLEDSAVYLCASSLGPGTVETQYFGPGTRLLVL.

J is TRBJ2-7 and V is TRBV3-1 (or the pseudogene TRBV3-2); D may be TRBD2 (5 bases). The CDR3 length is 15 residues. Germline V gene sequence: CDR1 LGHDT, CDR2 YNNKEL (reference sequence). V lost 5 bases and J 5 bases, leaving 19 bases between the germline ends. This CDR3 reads CASSSSRLRPDEQYF. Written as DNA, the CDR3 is TGTGCCAGCAGCTCCAGTCGACTACGCCCGGACGAGCAGTACTTC.

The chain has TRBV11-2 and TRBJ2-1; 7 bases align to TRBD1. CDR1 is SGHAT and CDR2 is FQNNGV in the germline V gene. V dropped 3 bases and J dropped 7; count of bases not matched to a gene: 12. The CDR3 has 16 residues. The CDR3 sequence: CASSFIATGVTNEQFF. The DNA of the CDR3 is TGTGCCAGCAGCTTCATAGCCACAGGGGTTACGAATGAGCAGTTCTTC.

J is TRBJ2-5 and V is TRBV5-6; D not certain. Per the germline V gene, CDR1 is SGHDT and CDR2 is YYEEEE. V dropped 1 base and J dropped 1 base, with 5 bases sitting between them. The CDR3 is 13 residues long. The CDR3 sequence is CASSLMLQETQYF. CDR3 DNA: TGTGCCAGCAGCTTGATGCTCCAAGAGACCCAGTACTTC.

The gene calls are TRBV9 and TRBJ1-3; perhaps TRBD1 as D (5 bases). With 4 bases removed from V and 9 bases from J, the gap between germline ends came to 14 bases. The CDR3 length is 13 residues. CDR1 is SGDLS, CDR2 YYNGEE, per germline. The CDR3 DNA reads TGTGCCAGCAGCCTCCTACCGGGGGGCACCATATATTTT. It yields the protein CASSLLPGGTIYF.

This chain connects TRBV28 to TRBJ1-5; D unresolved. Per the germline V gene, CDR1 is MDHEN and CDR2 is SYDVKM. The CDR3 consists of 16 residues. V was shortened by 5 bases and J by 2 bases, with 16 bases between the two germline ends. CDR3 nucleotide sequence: TGTGCCAGCAGTCTCCCCTCACGGACCGGCAATCAGCCCCAGCATTTT. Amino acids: CASSLPSRTGNQPQHF.

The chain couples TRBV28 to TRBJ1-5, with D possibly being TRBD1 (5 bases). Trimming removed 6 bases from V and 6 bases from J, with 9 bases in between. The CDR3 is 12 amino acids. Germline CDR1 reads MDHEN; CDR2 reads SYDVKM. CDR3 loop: CASRAGTQPQHF. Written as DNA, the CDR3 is TGTGCCAGCAGGGCGGGGACTCAGCCCCAGCATTTT.

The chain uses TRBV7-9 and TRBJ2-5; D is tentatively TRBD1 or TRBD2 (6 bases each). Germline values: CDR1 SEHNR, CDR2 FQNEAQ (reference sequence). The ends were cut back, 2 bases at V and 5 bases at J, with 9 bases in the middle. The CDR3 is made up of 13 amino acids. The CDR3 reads CASSLRRGETQYF. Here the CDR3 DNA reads TGTGCCAGCAGCTTAAGGAGGGGGGAGACCCAGTACTTC.

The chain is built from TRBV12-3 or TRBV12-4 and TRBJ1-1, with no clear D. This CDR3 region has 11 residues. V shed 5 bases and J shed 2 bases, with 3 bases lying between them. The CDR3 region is CASSPNTEAFF. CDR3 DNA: TGTGCCAGCAGTCCCAACACTGAAGCTTTCTTT.

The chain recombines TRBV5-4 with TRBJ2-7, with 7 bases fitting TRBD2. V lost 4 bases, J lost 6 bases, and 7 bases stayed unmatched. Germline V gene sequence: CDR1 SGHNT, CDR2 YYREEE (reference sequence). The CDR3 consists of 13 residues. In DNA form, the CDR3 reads TGTGCCAGCAGCCTCCGACTAGCTCGCGAGCAGTACTTC. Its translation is CASSLRLAREQYF.

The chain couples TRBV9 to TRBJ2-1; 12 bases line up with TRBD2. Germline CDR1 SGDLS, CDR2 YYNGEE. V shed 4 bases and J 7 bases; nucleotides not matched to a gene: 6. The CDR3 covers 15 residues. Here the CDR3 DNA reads TGTGCCAGCAGCCCCAGACTAGCGGGGGAAAATGAGCAGTTCTTC. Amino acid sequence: CASSPRLAGENEQFF.

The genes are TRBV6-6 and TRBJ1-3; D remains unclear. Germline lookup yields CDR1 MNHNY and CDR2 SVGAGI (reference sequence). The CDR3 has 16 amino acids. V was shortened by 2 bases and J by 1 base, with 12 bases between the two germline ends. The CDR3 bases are TGTGCCAGCAGTTACATGGGTCGAGGGTCTGGAAACACCATATATTTT. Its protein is CASSYMGRGSGNTIYF.

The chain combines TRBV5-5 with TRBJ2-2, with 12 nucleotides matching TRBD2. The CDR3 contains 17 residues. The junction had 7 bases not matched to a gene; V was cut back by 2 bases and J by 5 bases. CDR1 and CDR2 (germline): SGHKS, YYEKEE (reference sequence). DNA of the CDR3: TGTGCCAGCAGCTTCGCCGCCGGGACTAGCGGGACCGGGGAGCTGTTTTTT. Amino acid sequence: CASSFAAGTSGTGELFF.

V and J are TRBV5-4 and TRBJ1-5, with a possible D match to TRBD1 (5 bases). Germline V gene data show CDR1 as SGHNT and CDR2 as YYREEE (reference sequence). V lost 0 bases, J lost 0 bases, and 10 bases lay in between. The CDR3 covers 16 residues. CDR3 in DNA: TGTGCCAGCAGCTTGGGGGGACCAGATAGCAATCAGCCCCAGCATTTT. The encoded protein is CASSLGGPDSNQPQHF.

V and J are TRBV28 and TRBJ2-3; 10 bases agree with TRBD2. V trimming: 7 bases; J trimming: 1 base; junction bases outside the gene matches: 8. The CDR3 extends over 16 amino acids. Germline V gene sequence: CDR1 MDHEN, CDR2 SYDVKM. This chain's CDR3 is CASTHFGLAGTDTQYF. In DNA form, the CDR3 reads TGTGCCAGCACTCACTTCGGACTAGCGGGCACAGATACGCAGTATTTT.

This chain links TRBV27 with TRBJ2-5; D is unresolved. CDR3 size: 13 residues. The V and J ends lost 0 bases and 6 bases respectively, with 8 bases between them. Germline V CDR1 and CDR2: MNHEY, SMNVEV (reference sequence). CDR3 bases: TGTGCCAGCAGTTTATCGAGCCGCCAGACCCAGTACTTC. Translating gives CASSLSSRQTQYF.

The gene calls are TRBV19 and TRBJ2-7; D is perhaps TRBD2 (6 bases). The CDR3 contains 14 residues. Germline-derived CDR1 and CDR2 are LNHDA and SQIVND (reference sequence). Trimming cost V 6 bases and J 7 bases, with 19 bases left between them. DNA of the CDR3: TGTGCCAGTAGCGTGGAGGGCCGATCCGGTGAGCAGTACTTC. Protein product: CASSVEGRSGEQYF.

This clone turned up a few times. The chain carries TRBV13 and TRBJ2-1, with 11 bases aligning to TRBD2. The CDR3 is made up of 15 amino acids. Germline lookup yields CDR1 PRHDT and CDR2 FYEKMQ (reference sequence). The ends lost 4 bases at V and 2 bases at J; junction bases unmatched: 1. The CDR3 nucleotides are TGTGCCAGCAGCTATAGCGGGAGGGCCTACAATGAGCAGTTCTTC. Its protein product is CASSYSGRAYNEQFF.

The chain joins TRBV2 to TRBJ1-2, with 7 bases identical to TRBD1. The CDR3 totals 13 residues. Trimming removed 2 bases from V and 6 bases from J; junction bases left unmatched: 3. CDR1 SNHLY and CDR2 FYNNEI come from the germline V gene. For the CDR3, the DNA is TGTGCCAGCAGTGAAAGGGGGCCGGATGGCTACACCTTC. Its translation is CASSERGPDGYTF.

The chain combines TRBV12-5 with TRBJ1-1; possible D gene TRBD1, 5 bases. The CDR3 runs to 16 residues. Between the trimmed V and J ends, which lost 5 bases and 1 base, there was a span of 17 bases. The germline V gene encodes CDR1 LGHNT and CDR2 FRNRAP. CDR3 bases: TGTGCTAGTGGTATCCGCGCTGGGGGTTGGAACACTGAAGCTTTCTTT. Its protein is CASGIRAGGWNTEAFF.

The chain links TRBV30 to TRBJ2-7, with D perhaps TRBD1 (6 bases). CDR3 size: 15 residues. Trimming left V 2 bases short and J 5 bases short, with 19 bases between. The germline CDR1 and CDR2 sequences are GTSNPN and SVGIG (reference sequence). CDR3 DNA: TGTGCCTGGAGTAGGGACATTCCCAGAGGCAACGAGCAGTACTTC. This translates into CAWSRDIPRGNEQYF.

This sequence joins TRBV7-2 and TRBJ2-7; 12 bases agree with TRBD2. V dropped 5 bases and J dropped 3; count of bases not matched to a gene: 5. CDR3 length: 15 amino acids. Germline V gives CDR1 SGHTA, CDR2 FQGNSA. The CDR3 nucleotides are TGTGCCAGCAGCAAACAGACTAGCGGGAGCTACGAGCAGTACTTC. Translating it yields CASSKQTSGSYEQYF.

The CDR3 region is CASSPGLAGLEQYF. Here the CDR3 DNA reads TGCGCCAGCAGCCCGGGACTAGCGGGACTCGAGCAGTACTTC. This chain joins TRBV4-1 and TRBJ2-7; 13 positions agree with TRBD2. Per the germline V gene, CDR1 is MGHRA and CDR2 is YSYEKL. Trimming at V came to 4 bases and at J to 6 bases, leaving 3 bases not matched to a gene. The length of the CDR3 is 14 residues.

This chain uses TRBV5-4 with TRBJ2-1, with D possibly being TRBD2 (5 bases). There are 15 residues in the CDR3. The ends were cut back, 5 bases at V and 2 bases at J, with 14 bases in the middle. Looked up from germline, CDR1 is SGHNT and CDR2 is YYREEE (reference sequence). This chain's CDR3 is CASSYVFGTYNEQFF. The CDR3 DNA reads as TGTGCCAGCAGTTACGTTTTCGGGACCTACAATGAGCAGTTCTTC. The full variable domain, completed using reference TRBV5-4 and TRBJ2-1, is ETGVTQSPTHLIKTRGQQVTLRCSSQSGHNTVSWYQQALGQGPQFIFQYYREEENGRGNFPPRFSGLQFPNYSSELNVNALELDDSALYLCASSYVFGTYNEQFFGPGTRLTVL.

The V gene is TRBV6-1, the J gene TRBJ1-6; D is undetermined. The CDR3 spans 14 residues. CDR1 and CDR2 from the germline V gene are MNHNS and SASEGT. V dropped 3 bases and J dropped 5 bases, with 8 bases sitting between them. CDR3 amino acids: CASSEFRDNSPLHF. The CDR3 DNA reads TGTGCCAGCAGTGAGTTTAGGGATAATTCACCCCTCCACTTT.

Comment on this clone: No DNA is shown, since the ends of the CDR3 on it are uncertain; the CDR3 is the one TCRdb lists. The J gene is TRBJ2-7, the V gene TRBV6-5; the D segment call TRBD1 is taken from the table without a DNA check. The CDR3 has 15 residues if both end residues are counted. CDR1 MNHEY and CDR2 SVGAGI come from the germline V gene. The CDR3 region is CASSTSGRGVDEQYF.

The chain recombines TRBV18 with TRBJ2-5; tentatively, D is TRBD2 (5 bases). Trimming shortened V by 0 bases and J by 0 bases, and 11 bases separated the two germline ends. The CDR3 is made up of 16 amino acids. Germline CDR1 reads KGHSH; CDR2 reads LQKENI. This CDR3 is CASSPPGWENQETQYF. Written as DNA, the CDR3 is TGTGCCAGCTCACCACCGGGCTGGGAGAACCAAGAGACCCAGTACTTC.

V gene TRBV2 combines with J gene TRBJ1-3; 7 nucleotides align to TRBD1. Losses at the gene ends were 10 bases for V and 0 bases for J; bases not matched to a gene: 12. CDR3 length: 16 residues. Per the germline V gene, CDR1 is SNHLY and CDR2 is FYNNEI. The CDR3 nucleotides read TGTGCCACCACAGGGGAGGGGGGACACTCTGGAAACACCATATATTTT. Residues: CATTGEGGHSGNTIYF. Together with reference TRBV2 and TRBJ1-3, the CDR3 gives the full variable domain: EPEVTQTPSHQVTQMGQEVILRCVPISNHLYFYWYRQILGQKVEFLVSFYNNEISEKSEIFDDQFSVERPDGSNFTLKIRSTKLEDSAMYFCATTGEGGHSGNTIYFGEGSWLTVV.

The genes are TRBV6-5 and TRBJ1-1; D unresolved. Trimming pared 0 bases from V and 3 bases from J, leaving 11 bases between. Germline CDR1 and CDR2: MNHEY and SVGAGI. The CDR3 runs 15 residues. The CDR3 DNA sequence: TGTGCCAGCAGTTACTCAGGGAGACGGCACACTGAAGCTTTCTTT. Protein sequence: CASSYSGRRHTEAFF.